The TCR beta chain described here comes from a study of beta chain features in type 1 diabetes. The study, taken as a whole, reports: Compared to healthy donors, patients appeared to have naive, central memory and Treg TCRB repertoires that were more alike. Moderately but significantly shorter TCRB CDR3s were found in Type 1 diabetes patients in all four CD4+ subsets. cDNA sequencing could over-represent cells with high TCR expression.

A remark on this clone: Its antigen is not known.

Expressed TCRB transcripts were sequenced, since all the RNA that had been isolated was reverse transcribed. Approximately 3.4 million reads, on average, came from each naive, central memory and regulatory T cell sample. Here immunoSEQ multiplex PCR was the method, and the copy in TCRdb shows in-frame clones only, minus some. Counted here are more than 250,000 clones, around 21% occurring once; the ten biggest clones make up more than 0.025%. The sequenced sample consisted of naive CD4+ T cells from blood. The sequence derives from a woman between 35 and 50 years old with type 1 diabetes.

The CDR3 spells CASSPRPGGNTGELFF. In DNA, the CDR3 is TGTGCCAGCAGTCCCAGACCCGGGGGGAACACCGGGGAGCTGTTTTTT. The chain is built from TRBV7-3 and TRBJ2-2; D may be TRBD2 (6 bases). CDR3 length: 16 residues. Trimming left V 6 bases short and J 1 base short, with 15 bases between. Germline CDR1 SGHTA, CDR2 FQGTGA. The full variable domain, completed using reference TRBV7-3 and TRBJ2-2, is GAGVSQTPSNKVTEKGKYVELRCDPISGHTALYWYRQSLGQGPEFLIYFQGTGAADDSGLPNDRFFAVRPEGSVSTLKIQRTERGDSAVYLCASSPRPGGNTGELFFGEGSRLTVL.